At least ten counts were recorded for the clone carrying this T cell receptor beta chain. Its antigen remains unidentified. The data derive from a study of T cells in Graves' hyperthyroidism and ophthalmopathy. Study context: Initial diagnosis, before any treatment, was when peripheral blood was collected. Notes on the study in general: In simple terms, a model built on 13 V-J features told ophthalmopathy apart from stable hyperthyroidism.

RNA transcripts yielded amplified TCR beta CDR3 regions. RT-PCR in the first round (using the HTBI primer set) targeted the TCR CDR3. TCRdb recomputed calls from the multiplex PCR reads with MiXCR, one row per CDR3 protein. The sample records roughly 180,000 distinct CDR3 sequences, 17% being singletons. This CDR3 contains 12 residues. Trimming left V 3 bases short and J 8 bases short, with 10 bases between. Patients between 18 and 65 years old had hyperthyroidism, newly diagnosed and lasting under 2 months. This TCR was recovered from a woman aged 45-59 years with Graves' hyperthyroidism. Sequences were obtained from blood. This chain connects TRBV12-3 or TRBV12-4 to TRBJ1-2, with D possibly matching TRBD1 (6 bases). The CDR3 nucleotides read TGTGCCAGCAGTTTTCGGACAGACGGCTACACCTTC. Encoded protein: CASSFRTDGYTF.